This is a list of T cell receptor beta chains from one sample in a study of blood T cell repertoires in COVID-19. TCRdb's table, derived via immunoSEQ multiplex PCR, lists solely in-frame clones and lacks some. In the table there are over 100,000 clones, 60% to 80% of which are singletons. The specimen sequenced was peripheral blood. These receptors were obtained from a woman between 70 and 85 years old with acute or convalescent COVID-19. The CDR3 runs from the conserved cysteine through the conserved F or W. The D gene is left open where the match is weak. Clone size is stated in some rows and not others, as once, few, many or a class when expanded.

size	V	D	J	CDR3	DNA
NA	TRBV30	NA	TRBJ2-1	CAWSIGVSYNEQFF	TGTGCCTGGAGTATAGGGGTCTCCTACAATGAGCAGTTCTTC
once	TRBV29-1	NA	TRBJ1-3	CSVVGEATGNTIYF	TGCAGCGTTGTCGGGGAAGCAACTGGAAACACCATATATTTT
NA	TRBV15	NA	TRBJ1-5	CATSRDRAVGNQPQHF	TGTGCCACCAGCAGAGACAGGGCCGTGGGCAATCAGCCCCAGCATTTT
NA	TRBV6-5	NA	TRBJ2-1	CASSPTRIYNEQFF	TGTGCCAGCAGTCCGACTAGGATCTACAATGAGCAGTTCTTC
NA	TRBV6-2/TRBV6-3	TRBD1	TRBJ1-2	CASSTADRDYGYTF	TGTGCCAGCAGCACCGCGGACAGGGACTATGGCTACACCTTC
NA	TRBV11-2	TRBD1	TRBJ2-2	CASNPTGFTGELFF	TGTGCCAGCAACCCGACAGGGTTCACCGGGGAGCTGTTTTTT
NA	TRBV7-6	NA	TRBJ1-4	CASSPAGLINEKLFF	TGTGCCAGCAGCCCCGCTGGACTTATAAATGAAAAACTGTTTTTT
few	TRBV29-1	TRBD1	TRBJ2-5	CSVDGTGGTETQYF	TGCAGCGTTGACGGGACAGGGGGTACAGAGACCCAGTACTTC
NA	TRBV6-4	NA	TRBJ2-2	CASSEELGSGELFF	TGTGCTAGCAGTGAGGAATTGGGGAGCGGGGAGCTGTTTTTT
NA	TRBV13	TRBD1	TRBJ2-5	CASSITGGRETQYF	TGTGCCAGCAGCATAACAGGGGGTCGAGAGACCCAGTACTTC
NA	TRBV5-1	NA	TRBJ2-2	CASRVLTNTGELFF	TGCGCCAGCAGAGTACTAACGAACACCGGGGAGCTGTTTTTT
NA	TRBV20-1	NA	TRBJ2-2	CATGNTGELFF	TGCGCCACAGGGAACACCGGGGAGCTGTTTTTT
NA	TRBV10-3	NA	TRBJ1-2	CAIRRDGRRANYGYTF	TGTGCCATCCGCCGGGATGGCAGGAGAGCTAACTATGGCTACACCTTC
NA	TRBV30	TRBD2	TRBJ2-1	CAWSKLAGDNEQFF	TGTGCCTGGAGTAAACTAGCGGGAGACAATGAGCAGTTCTTC
NA	TRBV7-2	TRBD2	TRBJ2-7	CASSSRSGGAIYEQYF	TGTGCCAGCAGCTCCCGTAGCGGGGGGGCCATCTACGAGCAGTACTTC
once	TRBV27	TRBD2	TRBJ2-3	CASSLFRGLAGVDSDTQYF	TGTGCCAGCAGTTTATTTAGGGGGCTAGCGGGAGTTGATTCAGATACGCAGTATTTT
NA	TRBV7-2	NA	TRBJ1-1	CASSSFVANTEAFF	TGTGCCAGCAGCTCCTTCGTAGCGAACACTGAAGCTTTCTTT
NA	TRBV5-6	TRBD1	TRBJ1-6	CASSHRGRSYNSPLHF	TGTGCCAGCAGCCACAGGGGGCGGTCATATAATTCACCCCTCCACTTT
NA	TRBV5-4	TRBD1	TRBJ2-2	CASRIGISRQGGTGELFF	TGTGCCAGCAGAATCGGTATATCGAGACAGGGTGGAACCGGGGAGCTGTTTTTT
NA	TRBV29-1	NA	TRBJ1-2	CSVRTLSEGYTF	TGCAGCGTCCGGACTCTCTCAGAAGGCTACACCTTC